These 29 T cell receptor beta chains came from one sample sequenced in a study of T cell responses to AZD1222 COVID-19 vaccine. TCRdb's table, derived via immunoSEQ multiplex PCR, lists solely in-frame clones and lacks some. The sample records around 110,000 clones, 80% to 95% being singletons. This sample comprised peripheral blood, obtained 28 days after the second AZD1222 dose. The source of these receptors is an adult who received the AZD1222 COVID-19 vaccine.

This clone was counted a few times. The rearrangement links TRBV4-1 to TRBJ2-7; D not resolved. CDR3 size: 15 residues. V dropped 1 base and J dropped 4 bases, with 14 bases sitting between them. In germline, CDR1 is MGHRA, CDR2 YSYEKL. The CDR3 protein is CASSQGTVTAYEQYF. The CDR3 bases are TGCGCCAGCAGCCAAGGAACAGTGACGGCTTACGAGCAGTACTTC.

The CDR3 DNA is TGTGCCAGCAGCCAATTTACAGGGGGAGATTCACCCCTCCACTTT. This translates into CASSQFTGGDSPLHF. This chain uses TRBV4-2 with TRBJ1-6; 8 nucleotides line up with TRBD1. The V segment lost 2 bases and the J segment 8 bases; nucleotides outside the gene matches: 5. This CDR3 is built from 15 residues. The germline V gene has CDR1 LGHNA and CDR2 YNFKEQ.

The rearrangement joins TRBV7-2 to TRBJ1-1, with 7 bases fitting TRBD1. The CDR3 loop spans 14 amino acids. V gave up 5 bases and J gave up 1 base; unmatched junction bases: 4. Germline V gene sequence: CDR1 SGHTA, CDR2 FQGNSA. The CDR3 DNA reads as TGTGCCAGCAGCCCGACAGGGAGGAACACTGAAGCTTTCTTT. It translates to CASSPTGRNTEAFF.

The rearrangement joins TRBV6-2 or TRBV6-3 to TRBJ1-5; D may be TRBD1 (6 bases). The CDR3 has 13 amino acids. Trimming took 4 bases from V and 6 from J, leaving 10 bases between them. CDR1 is MNHEY, CDR2 SVGEGT, per germline. The CDR3: CASSSGARQPQHF. The CDR3 nucleotides read TGTGCCAGCAGTTCGGGGGCGCGTCAGCCCCAGCATTTT.

This chain uses TRBV30 with TRBJ2-2; D gene unclear. The CDR3 is made up of 13 amino acids. The V and J ends lost 0 bases and 4 bases respectively, with 6 bases between them. Germline CDR1 and CDR2: GTSNPN and SVGIG (reference sequence). CDR3 sequence (DNA): TGTGCCTGGAGTGTAGTGGGCACCGGGGAGCTGTTTTTT. This encodes CAWSVVGTGELFF. Looking up the rest from reference TRBV30 and TRBJ2-2 gives the full variable domain: SQTIHQWPATLVQPVGSPLSLECTVEGTSNPNLYWYRQAAGRGLQLLFYSVGIGQISSEVPQNLSASRPQDRQFILSSKKLLLSDSGFYLCAWSVVGTGELFFGEGSRLTVL.

The chain employs TRBV28 and TRBJ2-7; possibly TRBD2 for D (6 bases). The CDR3 has 15 residues. Trimming pared 5 bases from V and 0 bases from J, leaving 14 bases between. CDR1 is MDHEN, CDR2 SYDVKM, per germline. For the CDR3, the DNA is TGTGCCAGCAGTGGCCGGGACTCCCTCTCCTACGAGCAGTACTTC. Translating gives CASSGRDSLSYEQYF.

This sequence joins TRBV5-1 and TRBJ2-7, with TRBD1 as a possible D gene (5 bases). CDR3 length: 13 amino acids. V lost 0 bases and J 4 bases, leaving 8 bases between the germline ends. Germline V gives CDR1 SGHRS, CDR2 YFSETQ. The CDR3 loop is CASSLARQYEQYF. The DNA of the CDR3 is TGCGCCAGCAGCTTGGCTAGACAGTACGAGCAGTACTTC. Full variable domain (missing parts from reference TRBV5-1 and TRBJ2-7): KAGVTQTPRYLIKTRGQQVTLSCSPISGHRSVSWYQQTPGQGLQFLFEYFSETQRNKGNFPGRFSGRQFSNSRSEMNVSTLELGDSALYLCASSLARQYEQYFGPGTRLTVT.

CDR3 DNA sequence: TGTGCCACCAGCAGAGATCTAGGCAACACCGGGGAGCTGTTTTTT. Translating it yields CATSRDLGNTGELFF. This sequence joins TRBV15 and TRBJ2-2; D is ambiguous. Germline lookup yields CDR1 LNHNV and CDR2 YYDKDF (reference sequence). Trimming stripped 0 bases from V and 2 bases from J, with 7 bases between. This CDR3 is 15 amino acids long. Full variable domain (rest looked up from reference TRBV15 and TRBJ2-2): DAMVIQNPRYQVTQFGKPVTLSCSQTLNHNVMYWYQQKSSQAPKLLFHYYDKDFNNEADTPDNFQSRRPNTSFCFLDIRSPGLGDTAMYLCATSRDLGNTGELFFGEGSRLTVL.

This clone is a singleton in its sample. The chain uses TRBV6-1 and TRBJ1-5; a weak D match, TRBD1 (5 bases). Germline V gene sequence: CDR1 MNHNS, CDR2 SASEGT. V was clipped by 4 bases and J by 0 bases, with 16 bases between them. CDR3 length equals 17 residues. The CDR3 DNA sequence: TGTGCCAGCAGTGTGGGGCAGGGCAGGGTTAGCAATCAGCCCCAGCATTTT. Translated: CASSVGQGRVSNQPQHF.

The rearrangement joins TRBV12-3 or TRBV12-4 to TRBJ2-5; D is ambiguous. Trimming shortened V by 3 bases and J by 1 base, and 6 bases separated the two germline ends. The CDR3 extends over 13 amino acids. The CDR3, as DNA: TGTGCCAGCAGTTTCTGGCTCCAAGAGACCCAGTACTTC. Translation: CASSFWLQETQYF.

CDR3 sequence reads: CAWDRGAYQETQYF. CDR3 nucleotides: TGTGCCTGGGACAGGGGGGCCTACCAAGAGACCCAGTACTTC. V and J are TRBV30 and TRBJ2-5; 9 nucleotides match TRBD1. Unmatched junction bases numbered 4, after V lost 5 bases and J lost 0 bases. The CDR3 length is 14 residues. CDR1 and CDR2 from the germline V gene are GTSNPN and SVGIG (reference sequence).

By share, this clone ranks as large. The chain uses TRBV18 and TRBJ2-2; D possibly corresponds to TRBD1 (6 bases). V gave up 1 base and J gave up 0 bases, with 12 bases separating them. This CDR3 region has 17 residues. Per germline, CDR1 KGHSH and CDR2 LQKENI. The CDR3 DNA sequence: TGTGCCAGCTCACCACTAGGGACAACCGCGAACACCGGGGAGCTGTTTTTT. It codes for CASSPLGTTANTGELFF.

The rearrangement joins TRBV28 to TRBJ1-2; 11 nucleotides match TRBD1. With 6 bases clipped from V and 4 bases from J, the junction kept 4 bases outside the gene matches. Germline loops: CDR1 MDHEN, CDR2 SYDVKM. CDR3 length equals 14 residues. CDR3 region: CASRRTGGAYGYTF. The CDR3, as DNA: TGTGCCAGCAGGCGGACAGGGGGCGCCTATGGCTACACCTTC.

This chain uses TRBV18 with TRBJ1-6, with no clear D. This CDR3 region has 14 residues. V was trimmed by 2 bases and J by 6 bases, leaving 8 bases between them. Germline V gene lookup returns CDR1 KGHSH and CDR2 LQKENI. The CDR3 region has the DNA TGTGCCAGCTCACCAGGGCAGATTAATTCACCCCTCCACTTT. Protein product: CASSPGQINSPLHF.

This sequence joins TRBV15 and TRBJ2-3; 9 positions match TRBD2. Germline V gene data show CDR1 as LNHNV and CDR2 as YYDKDF (reference sequence). The CDR3 contains 14 residues. V was clipped by 5 bases and J by 3 bases; unmatched bases: 3. CDR3 nucleotide sequence: TGTGCCACCAGCGAAGCGGGGGGAACAGATACGCAGTATTTT. Translated, it gives CATSEAGGTDTQYF.

The count of this clone is one. The rearrangement links TRBV3-1 (or the pseudogene TRBV3-2) to TRBJ1-4; D remains ambiguous. Germline-derived CDR1 and CDR2 are LGHDT and YNNKEL (reference sequence). The CDR3 runs 16 residues. V lost 0 bases to trimming and J lost 8 bases, with 16 bases between them. The CDR3 DNA reads TGTGCCAGCAGCCAAGATTCCGGATACGGTGGAGAAAAACTGTTTTTT. Its translation is CASSQDSGYGGEKLFF.

V is TRBV7-9 and J is TRBJ2-6; D unclear. Germline V gives CDR1 SEHNR, CDR2 FQNEAQ (reference sequence). CDR3 length: 16 amino acids. Trimming stripped 8 bases from V and 0 bases from J, with 14 bases between. CDR3 nucleotides: TGTGCCAGCGTCAACGAACGGTCCTCTGGGGCCAACGTCCTGACTTTC. Its protein product is CASVNERSSGANVLTF.

The J gene is TRBJ2-2, the V gene TRBV19; D might be TRBD2 (6 bases). Trimming pared 3 bases from V and 6 bases from J, leaving 11 bases between. Per the germline V gene, CDR1 is LNHDA and CDR2 is SQIVND (reference sequence). The CDR3 loop spans 14 amino acids. The CDR3 DNA is TGTGCCAGTAGTATGTCGGGGGTGGCCGGGGAGCTGTTTTTT. Protein sequence: CASSMSGVAGELFF.

The V and J genes are TRBV6-5 and TRBJ1-1, with a tentative D call TRBD1 (5 bases). Trimming shortened V by 2 bases and J by 11 bases, and 21 bases separated the two germline ends. This CDR3 region has 15 residues. Germline V lookup: CDR1 MNHEY, CDR2 SVGAGI. In DNA, the CDR3 is TGTGCCAGCAGTTACGGGGGGGTGGGCTTCCCAACTGCTTTCTTT. Protein: CASSYGGVGFPTAFF.

The chain carries TRBV6-5 and TRBJ2-1, with TRBD2 identical over 10 bases. The germline V gene has CDR1 MNHEY and CDR2 SVGAGI. V lost 6 bases and J lost 3; bases outside the gene matches: 2. The CDR3 spans 14 residues. CDR3 sequence (DNA): TGTGCCAGCAGGTGGACTAGCGGCTACAATGAGCAGTTCTTC. It is translated as CASRWTSGYNEQFF.

The chain has TRBV7-6 and TRBJ2-5, with 9 bases matching TRBD1. The V gene's germline CDR1 is SGHVS and CDR2 FNYEAQ. The CDR3 covers 15 residues. V was pared by 6 bases and J by 5 bases, with 10 bases of the junction left unmatched. The CDR3 loop reads CASRPGQGLGETQYF. In nucleotides, the CDR3 is TGTGCCAGCAGGCCGGGACAGGGCCTCGGGGAGACCCAGTACTTC.

The CDR3 sequence is CASSRGTGLGGETQYF. The CDR3 DNA is TGTGCCAGCAGCCGAGGGACAGGACTGGGAGGAGAGACCCAGTACTTC. This chain uses TRBV5-4 with TRBJ2-5; 8 bases are shared with TRBD1. The trim removed 4 bases at V and 4 bases at J, leaving 12 bases unmatched. The CDR3 runs 16 residues. CDR1 and CDR2 (germline): SGHNT, YYREEE (reference sequence).

This chain joins TRBV5-4 and TRBJ2-2, with D perhaps TRBD1 or TRBD2 (5 bases each). Germline V gene lookup returns CDR1 SGHNT and CDR2 YYREEE (reference sequence). V was cut by 4 bases and J by 3 bases, with 10 bases left in between. This CDR3 comprises 14 residues. This CDR3 is CASSLGEYTGELFF. CDR3 sequence (DNA): TGTGCCAGCAGCCTGGGGGAGTACACCGGGGAGCTGTTTTTT.

The rearrangement joins TRBV6-2 or TRBV6-3 to TRBJ1-1, with D perhaps TRBD1 (6 bases). The germline V gene encodes CDR1 MNHEY and CDR2 SVGEGT. The V gene lost 0 bases and the J gene lost 14 bases, with 10 bases spanning the gap. This CDR3 region has 11 residues. Here the CDR3 DNA reads TGTGCCAGCAGTTACTCGGGACATCTATTCTTT. Translation: CASSYSGHLFF.

This chain joins TRBV19 and TRBJ1-5; possibly TRBD1 for D (6 bases). Trimming cost V 5 bases and J 6 bases, with 11 bases left between them. From germline, CDR1 is LNHDA and CDR2 SQIVND (reference sequence). The CDR3 contains 13 residues. The chain's CDR3 is CASSGRGGQPQHF. The CDR3 DNA reads as TGTGCCAGTAGTGGCAGGGGCGGTCAGCCCCAGCATTTT.

The gene calls are TRBV9 and TRBJ2-2; no clear D gene. The V and J ends lost 0 bases and 4 bases respectively, with 13 bases between them. Germline V CDR1 and CDR2: SGDLS, YYNGEE. The CDR3 totals 16 residues. CDR3 in amino acids: CASSVEVDTSTGELFF. The CDR3 nucleotides read TGTGCCAGCAGCGTAGAGGTAGATACAAGCACCGGGGAGCTGTTTTTT.

This clone was counted once. The chain employs TRBV14 and TRBJ1-2; possible D gene TRBD1, 5 bases. In germline, CDR1 is SGHDN, CDR2 FVKESK. The V end lost 1 base, the J end lost 0 bases, and 12 bases lay between the germline ends. The CDR3 has 16 amino acids. Here the CDR3 DNA reads TGTGCCAGCAGCCAAGGCGGGATGACAGCTAACTATGGCTACACCTTC. Translated, it gives CASSQGGMTANYGYTF.

The V and J genes are TRBV27 and TRBJ1-5; D is undetermined. This CDR3 spans 14 amino acids. The V end lost 2 bases, the J end lost 6 bases, and 11 bases lay between the germline ends. CDR1 MNHEY and CDR2 SMNVEV come from the germline V gene (reference sequence). The CDR3 loop reads CASSLGRNLQPQHF. The CDR3, as DNA: TGTGCCAGCAGTTTAGGAAGAAATCTTCAGCCCCAGCATTTT.

V is TRBV9 and J is TRBJ1-1, with TRBD1 matching over 11 bases. The V gene's germline CDR1 is SGDLS and CDR2 YYNGEE. The CDR3 contains 15 residues. V shed 4 bases and J 5 bases; nucleotides not matched to a gene: 7. The DNA of the CDR3 is TGTGCCAGCAGCTTCCGGACAGGGGGCAAGACTGAAGCTTTCTTT. This gives the protein CASSFRTGGKTEAFF.